This TCR beta chain originates from a study of T cells in Graves' hyperthyroidism and ophthalmopathy. Study conclusions and caveats: Ophthalmopathy prediction by the model preceded onset by a median about 6 months. Blood shared most expanded thyroid clonotypes above 0.001.

Blood dates from first hyperthyroidism diagnosis, before any ophthalmopathy symptoms. Fresh peripheral blood, approximately 9.1 ml, was the source of the PBMCs. The V end lost 0 bases, the J end lost 10 bases, and 5 bases lay between the germline ends. The CDR3 sequence is 11 residues long. Germline values: CDR1 SGHRS, CDR2 YFSETQ. TCR beta CDR3 sequences were amplified from RNA transcripts. HTBI primers drove first-round RT-PCR of the TCR CDR3. From the multiplex PCR reads, TCRdb called clonotypes with MiXCR, one entry per CDR3 protein. Of 250,000 to 300,000 distinct CDR3 sequences in the sample, 13% were seen once. The sample holds many counts of this clonotype. What it binds is unknown.

Sequences were obtained from blood. The sequence came from a woman in her thirties with Graves' hyperthyroidism that later progressed to Graves' ophthalmopathy. V and J are TRBV5-1 and TRBJ2-1; TRBD2 might be the D (5 bases). The CDR3 DNA follows: TGCGCCAGCAGCTTGGAGCGGGAGCAGTTCTTC. It encodes CASSLEREQFF.